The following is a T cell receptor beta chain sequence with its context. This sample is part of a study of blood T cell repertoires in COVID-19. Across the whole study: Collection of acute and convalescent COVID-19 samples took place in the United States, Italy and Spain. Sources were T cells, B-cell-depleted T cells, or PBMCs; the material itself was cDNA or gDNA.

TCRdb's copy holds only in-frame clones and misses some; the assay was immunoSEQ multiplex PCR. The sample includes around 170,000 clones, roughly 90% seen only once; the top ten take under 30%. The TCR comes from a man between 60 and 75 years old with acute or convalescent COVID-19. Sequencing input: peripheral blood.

The CDR3: CASSVSGLVNYGYTF. DNA of the CDR3: TGTGCCAGCAGCGTCTCCGGACTAGTTAACTATGGCTACACCTTC. This chain links TRBV9 with TRBJ1-2; D not certain. Germline V gives CDR1 SGDLS, CDR2 YYNGEE. V was cut by 2 bases and J by 1 base, with 12 bases left in between. This CDR3 has 15 residues.